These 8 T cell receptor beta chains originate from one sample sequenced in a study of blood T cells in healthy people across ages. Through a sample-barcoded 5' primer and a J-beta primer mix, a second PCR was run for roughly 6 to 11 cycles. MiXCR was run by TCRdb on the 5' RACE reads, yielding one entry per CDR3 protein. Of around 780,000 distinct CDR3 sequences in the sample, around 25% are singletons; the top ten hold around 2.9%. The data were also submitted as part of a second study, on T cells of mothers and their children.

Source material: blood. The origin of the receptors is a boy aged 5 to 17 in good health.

CDR3 amino acids: CASRSPGQLNTEAFF. CDR3 bases: TGTGCCAGCAGGTCCCCGGGACAACTGAACACTGAAGCTTTCTTT. The chain recombines TRBV12-3 or TRBV12-4 with TRBJ1-1; D is possibly TRBD1 (6 bases). CDR3 length: 15 amino acids. Trimming shortened V by 6 bases and J by 0 bases, and 14 bases separated the two germline ends.

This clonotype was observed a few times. In DNA form, the CDR3 reads TGCAGTGCCCAAGGGCTAAGCTCCTACAATGAGCAGTTCTTC. It is translated as CSAQGLSSYNEQFF. The chain employs TRBV20-1 and TRBJ2-1; D not resolved. The germline V and J ends were trimmed by 6 bases and 0 bases, with 12 bases remaining between them. This CDR3 region has 14 residues. The germline V gene encodes CDR1 DFQATT and CDR2 SNEGSKA (reference sequence).

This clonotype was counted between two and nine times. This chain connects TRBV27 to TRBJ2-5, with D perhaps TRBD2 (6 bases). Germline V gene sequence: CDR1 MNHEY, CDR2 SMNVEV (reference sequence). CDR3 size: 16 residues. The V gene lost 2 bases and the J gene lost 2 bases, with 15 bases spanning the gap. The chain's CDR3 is CASSLRAGSTQETQYF. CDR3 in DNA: TGTGCCAGCAGTTTACGCGCGGGGAGTACGCAAGAGACCCAGTACTTC.

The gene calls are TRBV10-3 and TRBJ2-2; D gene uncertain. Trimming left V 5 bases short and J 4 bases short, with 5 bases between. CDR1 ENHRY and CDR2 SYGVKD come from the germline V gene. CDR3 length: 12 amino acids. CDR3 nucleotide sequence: TGTGCCATCAGTAGGACCACCGGGGAGCTGTTTTTT. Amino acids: CAISRTTGELFF.

CDR3 region: CASSAGPPRQGGEQYF. In DNA form, the CDR3 reads TGTGCCAGCAGCGCTGGGCCCCCACGCCAGGGCGGAGAGCAGTACTTC. V gene TRBV9 combines with J gene TRBJ2-5; D possibly corresponds to TRBD1 (5 bases). The CDR3 has 16 residues. Germline CDR1 and CDR2: SGDLS and YYNGEE. V was shortened by 3 bases and J by 11 bases, with 26 bases between the two germline ends.

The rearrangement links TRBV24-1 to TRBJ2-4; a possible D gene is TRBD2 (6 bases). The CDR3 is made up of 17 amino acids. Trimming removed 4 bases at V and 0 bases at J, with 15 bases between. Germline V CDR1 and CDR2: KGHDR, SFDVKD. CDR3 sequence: CATSDHGGRGAKNIQYF. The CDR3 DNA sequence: TGTGCCACCAGTGACCACGGGGGACGGGGAGCCAAAAACATTCAGTACTTC.

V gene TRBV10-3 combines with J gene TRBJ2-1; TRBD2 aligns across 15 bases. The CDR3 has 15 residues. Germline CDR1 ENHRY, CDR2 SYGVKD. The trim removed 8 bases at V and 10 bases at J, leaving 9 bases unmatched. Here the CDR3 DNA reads TGTGCCATCGCGCCGGGACTAGCGGGGGGCGGGGAGCAGTTCTTC. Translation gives CAIAPGLAGGGEQFF.

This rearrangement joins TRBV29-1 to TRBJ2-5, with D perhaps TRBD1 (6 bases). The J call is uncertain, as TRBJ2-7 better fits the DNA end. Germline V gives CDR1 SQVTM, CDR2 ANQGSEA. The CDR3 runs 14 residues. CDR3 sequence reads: CSVHFRTASYEQYF. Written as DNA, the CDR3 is TGCAGCGTGCATTTTAGGACAGCGTCCTACGAGCAGTACTTC.